Listed below are T cell receptor beta chains from one sample, sequenced in a study of shared clonotypes between healthy human individuals. Repertoires were generated with immunoSEQ multiplex PCR, while TCRdb's copy carries only in-frame clones and drops some. The table has more than 2 million clones, more than 90% seen once. Sample: naive CD4+ T cells sorted from blood. The receptors shown here come from a man younger than 30 in good health. The CDR3 runs from the conserved cysteine through the conserved F or W. The order of the fields is D gene, V gene, J gene, clone size, CDR3 protein, CDR3 DNA. The D gene is left open where the match is weak. Clone size is given for some rows only: seen once, a few or many times, or a class if the clone is expanded.

D gene: TRBD2
V gene: TRBV11-2
J gene: TRBJ2-2
clone size: NA
CDR3 protein: CASSLLTSGRGVDTGELFF
CDR3 DNA: TGTGCCAGCAGCCTCCTGACTAGCGGGAGGGGAGTCGACACCGGGGAGCTGTTTTTT

D gene: NA
V gene: TRBV6-4
J gene: TRBJ1-6
clone size: NA
CDR3 protein: CASSDPQGSYNSPLHF
CDR3 DNA: TGTGCCAGCAGTGACCCGCAGGGGTCCTATAATTCACCCCTCCACTTT

D gene: NA
V gene: TRBV4-3
J gene: TRBJ1-5
clone size: NA
CDR3 protein: CASSQHPDTGQPQHF
CDR3 DNA: TGCGCCAGCAGCCAACATCCGGACACGGGGCAGCCCCAGCATTTT

D gene: NA
V gene: TRBV7-2
J gene: TRBJ1-2
clone size: NA
CDR3 protein: CASSFGGSLYGYTF
CDR3 DNA: TGTGCCAGCAGCTTCGGAGGCTCCCTCTATGGCTACACCTTC

D gene: NA
V gene: TRBV28
J gene: TRBJ2-5
clone size: NA
CDR3 protein: CASSPAGLQETQYF
CDR3 DNA: TGTGCCAGCAGTCCCGCCGGTCTCCAAGAGACCCAGTACTTC

D gene: NA
V gene: TRBV11-2
J gene: TRBJ2-2
clone size: NA
CDR3 protein: CASSLGTTGELFF
CDR3 DNA: TGTGCCAGCAGCTTAGGGACCACCGGGGAGCTGTTTTTT

D gene: NA
V gene: TRBV28
J gene: TRBJ2-7
clone size: NA
CDR3 protein: CASATRIPYEQYF
CDR3 DNA: TGTGCCAGCGCCACAAGAATTCCCTACGAGCAGTACTTC

D gene: NA
V gene: TRBV18
J gene: TRBJ2-1
clone size: NA
CDR3 protein: CASSPQRGSSYNEQFF
CDR3 DNA: TGTGCCAGCTCACCACAACGCGGGTCCTCCTACAATGAGCAGTTCTTC

D gene: NA
V gene: TRBV5-1
J gene: TRBJ2-3
clone size: NA
CDR3 protein: CASSSRGVSTDTQYF
CDR3 DNA: TGCGCCAGCAGCTCGAGGGGGGTTAGCACAGATACGCAGTATTTT

D gene: NA
V gene: TRBV19
J gene: TRBJ2-1
clone size: NA
CDR3 protein: CASRFLAPSYNEQFF
CDR3 DNA: TGTGCCAGTAGATTCCTAGCGCCTTCCTACAATGAGCAGTTCTTC

D gene: TRBD2
V gene: TRBV9
J gene: TRBJ2-1
clone size: NA
CDR3 protein: CASSVGTSAYNEQFF
CDR3 DNA: TGTGCCAGCAGCGTAGGAACTAGCGCCTACAATGAGCAGTTCTTC

D gene: TRBD2
V gene: TRBV2
J gene: TRBJ2-1
clone size: NA
CDR3 protein: CSSGGISYNEQFF
CDR3 DNA: TGCTCTAGCGGGGGGATTTCCTACAATGAGCAGTTCTTC

D gene: TRBD1
V gene: TRBV2
J gene: TRBJ1-5
clone size: NA
CDR3 protein: CAGKTGNQPQHF
CDR3 DNA: TGTGCCGGAAAGACAGGGAATCAGCCCCAGCATTTT

D gene: TRBD2
V gene: TRBV9
J gene: TRBJ2-3
clone size: NA
CDR3 protein: CASSLGRLAGGGTDTQYF
CDR3 DNA: TGTGCCAGCAGCTTAGGACGACTAGCGGGAGGAGGCACAGATACGCAGTATTTT

D gene: NA
V gene: TRBV4-3
J gene: TRBJ2-7
clone size: NA
CDR3 protein: CASSQAAGNSYEQYF
CDR3 DNA: TGCGCCAGCAGCCAGGCTGCAGGTAACTCCTACGAGCAGTACTTC

D gene: NA
V gene: TRBV5-8
J gene: TRBJ2-7
clone size: NA
CDR3 protein: CASSHGPASSYEQYF
CDR3 DNA: TGTGCCAGCAGCCATGGGCCAGCGAGCTCCTACGAGCAGTACTTC

D gene: TRBD2
V gene: TRBV4-2
J gene: TRBJ2-7
clone size: NA
CDR3 protein: CASSPRTSGAGEQYF
CDR3 DNA: TGTGCCAGCAGCCCCCGGACTAGCGGGGCAGGGGAGCAGTACTTC

D gene: NA
V gene: TRBV30
J gene: TRBJ1-1
clone size: NA
CDR3 protein: CAWSPGARGTEAFF
CDR3 DNA: TGTGCCTGGAGTCCGGGGGCGCGGGGCACTGAAGCTTTCTTT

D gene: NA
V gene: TRBV7-2
J gene: TRBJ2-7
clone size: NA
CDR3 protein: CASSRPGLGPTYEQYF
CDR3 DNA: TGTGCCAGCAGCCGCCCTGGGCTCGGCCCAACCTACGAGCAGTACTTC

D gene: TRBD1
V gene: TRBV19
J gene: TRBJ1-5
clone size: once
CDR3 protein: CASSWGQGVYQPQHF
CDR3 DNA: TGTGCCAGTAGTTGGGGACAGGGCGTTTATCAGCCCCAGCATTTT

D gene: NA
V gene: TRBV6-5
J gene: TRBJ1-2
clone size: NA
CDR3 protein: CASSPDANYGYTF
CDR3 DNA: TGTGCCAGCAGTCCGGACGCTAACTATGGCTACACCTTC

D gene: NA
V gene: TRBV6-1
J gene: TRBJ2-7
clone size: NA
CDR3 protein: CASSEGKKGSYEQYF
CDR3 DNA: TGTGCCAGCAGTGAAGGCAAAAAAGGATCCTACGAGCAGTACTTC

D gene: NA
V gene: TRBV4-1
J gene: TRBJ1-2
clone size: NA
CDR3 protein: CASSQEGAGGYGYTF
CDR3 DNA: TGCGCCAGCAGCCAAGAAGGCGCAGGTGGGTATGGCTACACCTTC

D gene: NA
V gene: TRBV19
J gene: TRBJ1-1
clone size: NA
CDR3 protein: CASSIRDNTEAFF
CDR3 DNA: TGTGCCAGTAGTATAAGGGATAACACTGAAGCTTTCTTT

D gene: NA
V gene: TRBV9
J gene: TRBJ1-4
clone size: NA
CDR3 protein: CASSAGAGLSNEKLFF
CDR3 DNA: TGTGCCAGCAGCGCGGGTGCGGGGCTGTCTAATGAAAAACTGTTTTTT

D gene: TRBD1
V gene: TRBV19
J gene: TRBJ1-1
clone size: NA
CDR3 protein: CASKKGAGMESEAFF
CDR3 DNA: TGTGCCAGCAAAAAGGGGGCGGGTATGGAGTCTGAAGCTTTCTTT

D gene: NA
V gene: TRBV5-6
J gene: TRBJ2-7
clone size: NA
CDR3 protein: CASCLGVGSEQYF
CDR3 DNA: TGTGCCAGCTGTCTGGGGGTCGGTTCCGAGCAGTACTTC

D gene: TRBD2
V gene: TRBV28
J gene: TRBJ2-1
clone size: NA
CDR3 protein: CASSFLLAGINEQFF
CDR3 DNA: TGTGCCAGCAGTTTCTTACTAGCGGGGATCAATGAGCAGTTCTTC

D gene: NA
V gene: TRBV20-1
J gene: TRBJ1-1
clone size: NA
CDR3 protein: CSAQGKTEAFF
CDR3 DNA: TGCAGTGCTCAAGGTAAAACTGAAGCTTTCTTT